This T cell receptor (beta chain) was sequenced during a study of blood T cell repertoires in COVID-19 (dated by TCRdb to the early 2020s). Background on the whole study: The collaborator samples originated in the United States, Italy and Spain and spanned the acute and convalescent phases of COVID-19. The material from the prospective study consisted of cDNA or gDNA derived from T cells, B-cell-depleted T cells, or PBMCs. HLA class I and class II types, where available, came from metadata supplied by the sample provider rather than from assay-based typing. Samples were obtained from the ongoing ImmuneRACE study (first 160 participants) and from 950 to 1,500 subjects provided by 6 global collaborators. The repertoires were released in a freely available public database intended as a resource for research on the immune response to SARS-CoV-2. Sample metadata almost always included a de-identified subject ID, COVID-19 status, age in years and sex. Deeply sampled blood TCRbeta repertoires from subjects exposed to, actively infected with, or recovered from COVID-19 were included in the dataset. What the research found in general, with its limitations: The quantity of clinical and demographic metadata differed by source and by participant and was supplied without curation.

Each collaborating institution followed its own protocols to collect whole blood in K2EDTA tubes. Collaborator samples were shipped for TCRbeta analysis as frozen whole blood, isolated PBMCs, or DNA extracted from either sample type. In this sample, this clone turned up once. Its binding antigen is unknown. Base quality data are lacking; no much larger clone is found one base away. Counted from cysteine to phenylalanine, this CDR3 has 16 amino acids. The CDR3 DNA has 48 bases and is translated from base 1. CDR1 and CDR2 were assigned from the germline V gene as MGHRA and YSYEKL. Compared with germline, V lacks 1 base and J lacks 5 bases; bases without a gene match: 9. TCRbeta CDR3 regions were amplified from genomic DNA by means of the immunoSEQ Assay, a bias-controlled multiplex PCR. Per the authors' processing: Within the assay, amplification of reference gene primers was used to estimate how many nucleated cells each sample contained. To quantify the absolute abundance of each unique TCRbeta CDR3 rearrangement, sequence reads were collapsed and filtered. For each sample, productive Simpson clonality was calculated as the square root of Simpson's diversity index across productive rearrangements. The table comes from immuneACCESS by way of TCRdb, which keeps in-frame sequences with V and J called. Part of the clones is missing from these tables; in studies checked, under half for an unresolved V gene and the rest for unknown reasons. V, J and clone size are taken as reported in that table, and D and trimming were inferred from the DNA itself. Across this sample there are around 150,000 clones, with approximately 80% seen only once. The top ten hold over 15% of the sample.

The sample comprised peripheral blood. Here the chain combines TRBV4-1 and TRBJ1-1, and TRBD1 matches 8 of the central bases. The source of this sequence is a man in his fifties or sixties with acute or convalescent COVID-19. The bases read TGCGCCAGCAGCCAAGGGGCAGGGGGCGCCGGGACTGAAGCTTTCTTT. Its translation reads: CASSQGAGGAGTEAFF.